This T cell receptor beta chain originates from a study of blood T cell repertoires in COVID-19. The V segment lost 2 bases and the J segment 7 bases; nucleotides outside the gene matches: 4. Germline loops: CDR1 MNHEY, CDR2 SVGEGT. There are 16 residues in the CDR3. Only in-frame clones appear in the TCRdb table, and some are missing; sequencing was by immunoSEQ multiplex PCR. The sample contains about 390,000 clones, approximately 87% of which appear only once. Individuals aged about 18 to 95 years were recruited from around 22 US areas. Recovered participants had two consecutive negative NP/OP PCR tests, healthcare professional clearance, or symptom resolution.

The receptor was derived from a woman in her 50s who had recovered from COVID-19. The chain carries TRBV6-2 or TRBV6-3 and TRBJ2-1, with 14 nucleotides matching TRBD2. The specimen sequenced was PBMCs or T cells enriched from blood (not recorded which). DNA of the CDR3: TGTGCCAGCAGTTACGGTGGGACTAGCGGGGGTAATGAGCAGTTCTTC. Translation gives CASSYGGTSGGNEQFF.